This T cell receptor (beta chain) was sequenced during a study of cytomegalovirus exposure and HLA in healthy donors. The study, taken as a whole, reports: Later work associated around 18,000 TCR beta sequences with HLA alleles at 0.05 false discovery rate. It was around 160 TCR beta chains that were listed as cytomegalovirus-associated. Researchers reported in a later analysis that a missense DCLRE1C variant was tied to TCR beta V- and J-gene trimming.

This clone turned up a few times. Its antigen is not known. Every donor was a healthy person donating bone marrow. Primers included in the PCR were 60 Vbeta and 13 Jbeta primers. Profiled with immunoSEQ multiplex PCR; TCRdb holds only in-frame clones, not every one. The data contain 76,000 or so clones, under 85% of them seen just once; the ten biggest clones take up about 15%. Trimming shortened V by 5 bases and J by 3 bases, and 11 bases separated the two germline ends. Germline CDR1 SGHTA, CDR2 FQGNSA. The CDR3 has 13 residues. Source material: PBMCs. The genes are TRBV7-2 and TRBJ2-7, with a tentative D call TRBD1 (6 bases). The source is a woman in her 40s in good health and CMV-seropositive. CDR3 residues: CASSPGHYYEQYF. CDR3 nucleotides: TGTGCCAGCAGCCCGGGACATTACTACGAGCAGTACTTC. Supplemented by reference TRBV7-2 and TRBJ2-7, the full variable domain reads GAGVSQSPSNKVTEKGKDVELRCDPISGHTALYWYRQSLGQGLEFLIYFQGNSAPDKSGLPSDRFSAERTGGSVSTLTIQRTQQEDSAVYLCASSPGHYYEQYFGPGTRLTVT.